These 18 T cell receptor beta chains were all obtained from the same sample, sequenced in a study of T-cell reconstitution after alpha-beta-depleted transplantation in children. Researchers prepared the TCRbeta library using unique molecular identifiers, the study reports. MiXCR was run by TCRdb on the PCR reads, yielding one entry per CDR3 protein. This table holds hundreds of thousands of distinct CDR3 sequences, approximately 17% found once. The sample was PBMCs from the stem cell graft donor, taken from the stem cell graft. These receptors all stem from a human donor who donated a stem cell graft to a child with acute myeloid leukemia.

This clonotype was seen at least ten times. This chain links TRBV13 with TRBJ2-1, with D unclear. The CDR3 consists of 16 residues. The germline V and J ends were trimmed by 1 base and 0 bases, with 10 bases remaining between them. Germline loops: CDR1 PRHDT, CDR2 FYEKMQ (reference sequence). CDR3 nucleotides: TGTGCCAGCAGCTTAGCGTTGGACGGCTCCTACAATGAGCAGTTCTTC. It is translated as CASSLALDGSYNEQFF.

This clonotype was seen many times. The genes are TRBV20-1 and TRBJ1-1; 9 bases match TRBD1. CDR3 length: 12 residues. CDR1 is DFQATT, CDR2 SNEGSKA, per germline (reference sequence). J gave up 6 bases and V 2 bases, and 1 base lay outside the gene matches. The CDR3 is CSARRQGAEAFF. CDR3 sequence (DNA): TGCAGTGCTAGAAGACAGGGGGCTGAAGCTTTCTTT.

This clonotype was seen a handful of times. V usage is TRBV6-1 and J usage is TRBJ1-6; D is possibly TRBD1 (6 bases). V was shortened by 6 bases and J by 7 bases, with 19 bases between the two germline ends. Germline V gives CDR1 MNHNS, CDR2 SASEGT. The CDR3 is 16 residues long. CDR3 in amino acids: CASSSLTGSRNSPLHF. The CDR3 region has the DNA TGTGCCAGCAGCTCCCTGACAGGTAGCAGGAATTCACCCCTCCACTTT.

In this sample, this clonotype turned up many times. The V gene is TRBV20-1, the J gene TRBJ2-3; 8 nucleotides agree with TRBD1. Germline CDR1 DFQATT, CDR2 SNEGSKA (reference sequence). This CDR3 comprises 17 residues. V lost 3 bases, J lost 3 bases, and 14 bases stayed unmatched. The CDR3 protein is CSARDSGGGWDTDTQYF. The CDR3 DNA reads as TGCAGTGCTAGGGATTCAGGGGGCGGGTGGGATACAGATACGCAGTATTTT.

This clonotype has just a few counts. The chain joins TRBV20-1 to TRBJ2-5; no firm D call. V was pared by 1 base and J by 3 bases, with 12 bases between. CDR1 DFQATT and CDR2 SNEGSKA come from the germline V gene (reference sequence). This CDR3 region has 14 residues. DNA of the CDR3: TGCAGTGCTAGAGTCACGGGTGGGGAAGAGACCCAGTACTTC. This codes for CSARVTGGEETQYF.

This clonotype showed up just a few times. CDR3 sequence reads: CASSTEGRRTGELFF. The CDR3 bases are TGCGCCAGCAGCACAGAGGGGCGGAGAACCGGGGAGCTGTTTTTT. The chain employs TRBV5-1 and TRBJ2-2; the D gene could be TRBD1 or TRBD2 (5 bases each). CDR3 length equals 15 residues. The germline gives CDR1 SGHRS, CDR2 YFSETQ. The V gene lost 4 bases and the J gene lost 5 bases, with 15 bases spanning the gap.

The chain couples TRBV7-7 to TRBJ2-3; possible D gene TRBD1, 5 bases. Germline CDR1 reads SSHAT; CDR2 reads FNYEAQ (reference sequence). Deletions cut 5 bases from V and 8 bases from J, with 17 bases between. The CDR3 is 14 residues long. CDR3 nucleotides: TGTGCCAGCAGCCCTCAGGGTTCTAGGTCTACGCAGTATTTT. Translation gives CASSPQGSRSTQYF. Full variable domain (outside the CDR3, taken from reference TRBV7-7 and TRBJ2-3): GAGVSQSPRYKVTKRGQDVTLRCDPISSHATLYWYQQALGQGPEFLTYFNYEAQPDKSGLPSDRFSAERPEGSISTLTIQRTEQRDSAMYRCASSPQGSRSTQYFGPGTRLTVL.

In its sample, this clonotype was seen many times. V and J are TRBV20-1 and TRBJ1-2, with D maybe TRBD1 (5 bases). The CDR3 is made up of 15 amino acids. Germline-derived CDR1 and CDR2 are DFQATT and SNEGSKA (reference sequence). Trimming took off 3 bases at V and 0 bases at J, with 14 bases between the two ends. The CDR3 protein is CSARGGDASNYGYTF. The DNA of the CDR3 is TGCAGTGCTAGGGGGGGGGACGCCTCTAACTATGGCTACACCTTC.

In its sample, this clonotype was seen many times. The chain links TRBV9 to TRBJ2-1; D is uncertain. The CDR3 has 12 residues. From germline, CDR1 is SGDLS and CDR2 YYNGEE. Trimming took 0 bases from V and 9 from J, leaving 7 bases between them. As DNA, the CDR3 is TGTGCCAGCAGCGTAGGGGTCTCTGAGCAGTTCTTC. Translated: CASSVGVSEQFF.

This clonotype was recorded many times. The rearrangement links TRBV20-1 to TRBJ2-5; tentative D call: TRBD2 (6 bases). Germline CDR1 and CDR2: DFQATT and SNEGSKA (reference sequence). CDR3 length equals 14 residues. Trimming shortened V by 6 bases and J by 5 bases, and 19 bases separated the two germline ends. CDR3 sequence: CSATQRRGGETQYF. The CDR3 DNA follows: TGCAGTGCGACCCAGAGGCGTGGGGGGGAGACCCAGTACTTC.

Here the CDR3 reads CSGGRGTAYNEQFF. CDR3 nucleotide sequence: TGCAGCGGTGGGCGAGGGACAGCCTACAATGAGCAGTTCTTC. The rearrangement links TRBV29-1 to TRBJ2-1; 7 positions match TRBD1. V was clipped by 7 bases and J by 2 bases; unmatched bases: 8. Germline lookup yields CDR1 SQVTM and CDR2 ANQGSEA. There are 14 residues in the CDR3.

Written as DNA, the CDR3 is TGTGCCAGCAGCTTGAATCTGGGACGCATCGACTCCTACGAGCAGTACTTC. It translates to CASSLNLGRIDSYEQYF. The chain employs TRBV5-5 and TRBJ2-7; D is possibly TRBD1 or TRBD2 (5 bases each). The CDR3 runs 17 residues. CDR1 is SGHKS, CDR2 YYEKEE, per germline (reference sequence). V shed 1 base and J shed 0 bases, with 17 bases lying between them.

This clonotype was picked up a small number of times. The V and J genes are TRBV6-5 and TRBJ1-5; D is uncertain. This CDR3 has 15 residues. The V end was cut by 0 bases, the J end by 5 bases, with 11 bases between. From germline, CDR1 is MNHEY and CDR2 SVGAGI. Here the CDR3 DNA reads TGTGCCAGCAGTTACTCGATTGGTGAAGATCAGCCCCAGCATTTT. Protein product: CASSYSIGEDQPQHF.

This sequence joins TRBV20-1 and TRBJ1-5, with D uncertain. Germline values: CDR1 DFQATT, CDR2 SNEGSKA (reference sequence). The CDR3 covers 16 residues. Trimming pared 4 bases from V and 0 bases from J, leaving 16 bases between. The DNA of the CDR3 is TGCAGTGCTAACCGGGAAGGAACCTATAGCAATCAGCCCCAGCATTTT. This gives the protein CSANREGTYSNQPQHF.

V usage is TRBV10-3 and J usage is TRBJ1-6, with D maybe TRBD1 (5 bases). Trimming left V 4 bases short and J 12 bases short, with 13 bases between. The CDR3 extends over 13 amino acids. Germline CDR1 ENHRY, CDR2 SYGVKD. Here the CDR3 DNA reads TGTGCCATCAGTGGGGGGAACATCCAACCCCTCCACTTT. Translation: CAISGGNIQPLHF.

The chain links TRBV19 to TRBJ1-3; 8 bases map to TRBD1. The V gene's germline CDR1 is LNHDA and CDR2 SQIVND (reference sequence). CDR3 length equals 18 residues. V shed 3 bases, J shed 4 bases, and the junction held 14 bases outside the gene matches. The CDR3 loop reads CASSMSGTGGFRGNTIYF. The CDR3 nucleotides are TGTGCCAGTAGTATGTCCGGGACAGGAGGCTTTCGGGGAAACACCATATATTTT.

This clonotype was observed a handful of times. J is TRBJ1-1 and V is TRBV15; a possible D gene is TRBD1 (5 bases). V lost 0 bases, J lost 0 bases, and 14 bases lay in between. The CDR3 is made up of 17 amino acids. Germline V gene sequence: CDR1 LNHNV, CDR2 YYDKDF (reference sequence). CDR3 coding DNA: TGTGCCACCAGCAGAGATCGGGGGAACAGGATGAACACTGAAGCTTTCTTT. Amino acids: CATSRDRGNRMNTEAFF.

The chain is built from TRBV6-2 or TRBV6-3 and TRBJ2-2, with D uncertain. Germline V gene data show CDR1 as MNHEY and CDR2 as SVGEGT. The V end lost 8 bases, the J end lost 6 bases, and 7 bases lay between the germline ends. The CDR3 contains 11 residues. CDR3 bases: TGTGCCAGCGGAACCTCCGGGGAGCTGTTTTTT. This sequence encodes CASGTSGELFF.